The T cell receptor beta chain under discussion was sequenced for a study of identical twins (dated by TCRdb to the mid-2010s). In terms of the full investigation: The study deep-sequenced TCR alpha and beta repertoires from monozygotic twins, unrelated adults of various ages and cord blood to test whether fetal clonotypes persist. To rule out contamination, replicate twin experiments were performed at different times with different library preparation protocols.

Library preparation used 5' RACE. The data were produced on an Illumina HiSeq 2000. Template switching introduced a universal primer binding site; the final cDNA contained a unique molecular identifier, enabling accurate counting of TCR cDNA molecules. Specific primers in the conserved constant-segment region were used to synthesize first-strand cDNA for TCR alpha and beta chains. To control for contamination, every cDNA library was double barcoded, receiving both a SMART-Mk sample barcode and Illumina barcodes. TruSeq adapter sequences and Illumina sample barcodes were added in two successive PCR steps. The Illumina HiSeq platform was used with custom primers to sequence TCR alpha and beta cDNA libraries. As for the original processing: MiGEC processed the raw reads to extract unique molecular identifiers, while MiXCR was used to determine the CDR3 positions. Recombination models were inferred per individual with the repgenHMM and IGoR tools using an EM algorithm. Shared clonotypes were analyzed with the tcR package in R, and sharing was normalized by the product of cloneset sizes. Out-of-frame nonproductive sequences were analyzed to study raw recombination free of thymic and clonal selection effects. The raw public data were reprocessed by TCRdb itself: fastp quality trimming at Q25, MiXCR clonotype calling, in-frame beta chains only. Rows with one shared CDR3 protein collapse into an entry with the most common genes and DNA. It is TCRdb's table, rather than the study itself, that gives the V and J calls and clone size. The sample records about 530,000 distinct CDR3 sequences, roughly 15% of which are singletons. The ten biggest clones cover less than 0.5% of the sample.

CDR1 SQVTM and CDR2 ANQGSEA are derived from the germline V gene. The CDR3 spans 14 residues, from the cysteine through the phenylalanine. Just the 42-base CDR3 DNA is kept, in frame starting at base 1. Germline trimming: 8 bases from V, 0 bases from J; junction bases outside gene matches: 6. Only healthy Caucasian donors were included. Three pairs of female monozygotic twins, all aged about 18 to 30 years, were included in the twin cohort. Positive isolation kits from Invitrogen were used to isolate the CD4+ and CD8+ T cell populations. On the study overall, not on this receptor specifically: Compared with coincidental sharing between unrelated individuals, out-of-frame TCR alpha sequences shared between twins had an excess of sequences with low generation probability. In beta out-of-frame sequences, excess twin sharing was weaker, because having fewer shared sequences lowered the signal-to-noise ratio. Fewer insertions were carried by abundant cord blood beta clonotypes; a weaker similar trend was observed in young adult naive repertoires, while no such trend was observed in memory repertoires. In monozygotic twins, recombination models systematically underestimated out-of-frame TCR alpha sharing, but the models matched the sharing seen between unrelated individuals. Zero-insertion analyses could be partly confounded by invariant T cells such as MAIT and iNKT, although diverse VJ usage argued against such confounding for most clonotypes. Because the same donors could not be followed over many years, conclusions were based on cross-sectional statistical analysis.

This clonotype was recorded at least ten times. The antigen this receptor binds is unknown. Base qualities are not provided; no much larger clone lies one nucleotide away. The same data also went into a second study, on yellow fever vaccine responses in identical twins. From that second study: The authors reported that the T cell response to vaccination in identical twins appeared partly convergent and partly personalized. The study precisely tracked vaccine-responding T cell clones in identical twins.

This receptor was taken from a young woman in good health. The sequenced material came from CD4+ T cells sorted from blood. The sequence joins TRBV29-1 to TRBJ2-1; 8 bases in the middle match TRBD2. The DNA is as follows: TGCAGCACGGGGGGGGCCAGCTCCTACAATGAGCAGTTCTTC. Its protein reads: CSTGGASSYNEQFF.